The 2 T cell receptor beta chains below were found in one sample sequenced in a study of CD8 T cells in ankylosing spondylitis. Using its own MiXCR run on the 5' RACE reads, TCRdb lists one record per CDR3 protein. Seen here are about 160,000 distinct CDR3 sequences, approximately 48% observed once, and the top ten hold around 15%. The specimen was synovial fluid, either unsorted or a sorted T cell fraction (not recorded which). Every receptor here comes from a male donor with ankylosing spondylitis.

This clonotype has only a few counts. The chain joins TRBV12-3 or TRBV12-4 to TRBJ2-1; 7 nucleotides line up with TRBD2. The CDR3 loop spans 17 amino acids. The V gene end was trimmed by 4 bases and the J gene end by 3 bases; junction bases not matched to a gene: 12. The CDR3 DNA sequence: TGTGCCAGCAGTTCCCCGTTCATGGGCGGGAGCTACAATGAGCAGTTCTTC. It yields the protein CASSSPFMGGSYNEQFF.

V is TRBV12-5 and J is TRBJ2-3; tentatively, D is TRBD2 (5 bases). The V end was cut by 3 bases, the J end by 0 bases, with 7 bases between. CDR3 length equals 14 residues. In germline, CDR1 is LGHNT, CDR2 FRNRAP. The CDR3 reads CASGFGGSTDTQYF. The CDR3 DNA reads as TGTGCTAGTGGTTTCGGCGGGAGCACAGATACGCAGTATTTT. Based on the CDR3 plus reference TRBV12-5 and TRBJ2-3, the full variable domain is DARVTQTPRHKVTEMGQEVTMRCQPILGHNTVFWYRQTMMQGLELLAYFRNRAPLDDSGMPKDRFSAEMPDATLATLKIQPSEPRDSAVYFCASGFGGSTDTQYFGPGTRLTVL.